The 26 T cell receptor beta chains below were found in one sample sequenced in a study of blood T cell repertoires in COVID-19 (dated by TCRdb to about 2020). The library was obtained by the immunoSEQ multiplex PCR assay. The table was pulled from immuneACCESS by TCRdb, which kept in-frame rearrangements only. Such tables lose some clones; where checked, under half of the loss comes from unresolved V genes, and the rest has no known cause. In all, the sample holds tens of thousands of clones, and roughly 80% of those were seen once. The top ten clones comprise 25% to 30% of the sample. The sample comprised peripheral blood. These receptors came from a human donor in a cohort sampled during active COVID-19.

The chain's CDR3 is CASSLAGVEETQYF. The CDR3 nucleotides are TGCGCCAGCAGCCTAGCGGGGGTGGAAGAGACCCAGTACTTC. The genes are TRBV4-1 and TRBJ2-5; 9 bases agree with TRBD2. The CDR3 is 14 amino acids. J lost 3 bases, V lost 4 bases, and 3 bases had no gene match. The germline gives CDR1 MGHRA, CDR2 YSYEKL.

The gene calls are TRBV7-3 and TRBJ2-1, with 8 nucleotides matching TRBD1. Trimming took 6 bases from V and 4 from J; bases not matched to a gene: 8. Germline values: CDR1 SGHTA, CDR2 FQGTGA. The CDR3 consists of 15 residues. The CDR3 spells CASRLGTGGYNEQFF. CDR3 DNA: TGTGCCAGCAGATTAGGGACAGGCGGTTACAATGAGCAGTTCTTC.

There are a few counts of this clone. The CDR3 is CASSFPRGGYTF. In DNA form, the CDR3 reads TGTGCCAGCAGTTTCCCCAGGGGTGGCTACACCTTC. The rearrangement joins TRBV28 to TRBJ1-2; possible D gene TRBD1, 6 bases. The CDR3 has 12 amino acids. Per the germline V gene, CDR1 is MDHEN and CDR2 is SYDVKM. Between the trimmed V and J ends, which lost 3 bases and 7 bases, there was a span of 9 bases.

This chain connects TRBV7-3 to TRBJ2-2; 7 nucleotides align to TRBD2. The CDR3 is 13 amino acids. Germline assignment: CDR1 SGHTA and CDR2 FQGTGA. Trimming took 5 bases from V and 4 from J; bases not matched to a gene: 1. The chain's CDR3 is CASSPGGTGELFF. CDR3 nucleotides: TGTGCCAGCAGCCCGGGGGGCACCGGGGAGCTGTTTTTT.

The chain uses TRBV7-9 and TRBJ2-1, with a weak D call TRBD2 (6 bases). V lost 3 bases, J lost 3 bases, and 6 bases lay in between. In germline, CDR1 is SEHNR, CDR2 FQNEAQ (reference sequence). The CDR3 totals 13 residues. CDR3 sequence (DNA): TGTGCCAGCAGCTTGGGACTCTACAATGAGCAGTTCTTC. Encoded protein: CASSLGLYNEQFF. Based on the CDR3 plus reference TRBV7-9 and TRBJ2-1, the full variable domain is DTGVSQNPRHKITKRGQNVTFRCDPISEHNRLYWYRQTLGQGPEFLTYFQNEAQLEKSRLLSDRFSAERPKGSFSTLEIQRTEQGDSAMYLCASSLGLYNEQFFGPGTRLTVL.

The chain has TRBV6-5 and TRBJ1-2, with unresolved D. Trimming removed 2 bases at V and 4 bases at J, with 8 bases between. The CDR3 sequence is 13 residues long. Germline V gene lookup returns CDR1 MNHEY and CDR2 SVGAGI. The CDR3 is CASSYGGAYGYTF. The CDR3 DNA follows: TGTGCCAGCAGTTACGGAGGAGCCTATGGCTACACCTTC.

The CDR3 here is CASSLLAGANVLTF. The CDR3, as DNA: TGTGCCAGCAGCCTGCTAGCAGGGGCCAACGTCCTGACTTTC. The chain uses TRBV3-1 (or the pseudogene TRBV3-2) and TRBJ2-6; D is perhaps TRBD2 (5 bases). Germline CDR1 LGHDT, CDR2 YNNKEL (reference sequence). Trimming stripped 4 bases from V and 4 bases from J, with 8 bases between. The CDR3 is made up of 14 amino acids.

The V and J genes are TRBV19 and TRBJ2-7, with TRBD1 matching over 10 bases. Trimming cost V 7 bases and J 2 bases; bases outside gene matches: 5. The CDR3 contains 14 residues. The germline V gene encodes CDR1 LNHDA and CDR2 SQIVND (reference sequence). CDR3 sequence reads: CASTEDRGTYEQYF. The CDR3 DNA sequence: TGTGCCAGTACCGAGGACAGGGGGACCTACGAGCAGTACTTC.

The chain links TRBV6-5 to TRBJ1-2; 10 bases are shared with TRBD1. Germline V gives CDR1 MNHEY, CDR2 SVGAGI. With V trimmed by 7 bases and J by 4 bases, 9 bases remained unmatched. The length of the CDR3 is 15 residues. CDR3 sequence reads: CASTQGQGFIYGYTF. Here the CDR3 DNA reads TGTGCCAGCACCCAGGGACAGGGGTTCATCTATGGCTACACCTTC.

This CDR3 reads CASSLSGGSYEQYF. In DNA form, the CDR3 reads TGTGCCAGCAGTTTAAGTGGCGGGTCCTACGAGCAGTACTTC. This chain links TRBV28 with TRBJ2-7; tentatively, D is TRBD2 (5 bases). V lost 2 bases, J lost 1 base, and 9 bases lay in between. The CDR3 is made up of 14 amino acids. Germline assignment: CDR1 MDHEN and CDR2 SYDVKM.

This chain uses TRBV19 with TRBJ1-1; D ambiguous. The CDR3 extends over 12 amino acids. Trimming left V 2 bases short and J 6 bases short, with 7 bases between. Germline assignment: CDR1 LNHDA and CDR2 SQIVND (reference sequence). This CDR3 reads CASSIRVSEAFF. CDR3 DNA: TGTGCCAGTAGTATAAGAGTCTCTGAAGCTTTCTTT. Drawing the rest from reference TRBV19 and TRBJ1-1, the complete variable domain is DGGITQSPKYLFRKEGQNVTLSCEQNLNHDAMYWYRQDPGQGLRLIYYSQIVNDFQKGDIAEGYSVSREKKESFPLTVTSAQKNPTAFYLCASSIRVSEAFFGQGTRLTVV.

J is TRBJ1-1 and V is TRBV7-2; unclear D gene. CDR1 and CDR2 (germline): SGHTA, FQGNSA. CDR3 size: 13 residues. The V end lost 5 bases, the J end lost 4 bases, and 11 bases lay between the germline ends. For the CDR3, the DNA is TGTGCCAGCAGCCGGGCCCGGGGCACTGAAGCTTTCTTT. This encodes CASSRARGTEAFF.

The chain uses TRBV12-3 or TRBV12-4 and TRBJ1-2; D remains ambiguous. The CDR3 has 12 residues. Trimming left V 2 bases short and J 8 bases short, with 9 bases between. This CDR3 reads CASSLNYQGYTF. The CDR3 nucleotides are TGTGCCAGCAGTTTAAACTATCAAGGCTACACCTTC.

The chain couples TRBV7-6 to TRBJ2-7; a possible D gene is TRBD1 (6 bases). CDR1 and CDR2 from the germline V gene are SGHVS and FNYEAQ. Trimming removed 5 bases at V and 4 bases at J, with 12 bases between. CDR3 length: 13 residues. The CDR3 is CASSPVGGYEQYF. CDR3 nucleotides: TGTGCCAGCAGCCCAGTAGGGGGATACGAGCAGTACTTC. Based on the CDR3 plus reference TRBV7-6 and TRBJ2-7, the full variable domain is GAGVSQSPRYKVTKRGQDVALRCDPISGHVSLYWYRQALGQGPEFLTYFNYEAQQDKSGLPNDRFSAERPEGSISTLTIQRTEQRDSAMYRCASSPVGGYEQYFGPGTRLTVT.

The gene calls are TRBV7-2 and TRBJ2-1, with 12 positions matching TRBD2. Germline V CDR1 and CDR2: SGHTA, FQGNSA. This CDR3 region has 16 residues. The trim removed 6 bases at V and 7 bases at J, leaving 10 bases unmatched. The CDR3 spells CASRQQLAGGGNEQFF. CDR3 DNA: TGTGCCAGCAGACAACAACTAGCGGGGGGTGGGAATGAGCAGTTCTTC.

CDR3: CASSDHRGGVGNIQYF. In nucleotides, the CDR3 is TGTGCCAGCAGTGATCATCGGGGGGGCGTAGGGAACATTCAGTACTTC. The chain links TRBV6-2 or TRBV6-3 to TRBJ2-4; TRBD2 agrees at 8 bases. Germline CDR1 MNHEY, CDR2 SVGEGT. V dropped 5 bases and J dropped 7; count of bases not matched to a gene: 13. The CDR3 has 16 residues.

This rearrangement joins TRBV5-1 to TRBJ2-3; 9 nucleotides match TRBD1. The CDR3 totals 13 residues. V shed 4 bases and J 5 bases; nucleotides not matched to a gene: 2. Germline values: CDR1 SGHRS, CDR2 YFSETQ. As DNA, the CDR3 is TGCGCCAGCAGCGGGGGACAGGGAGATACGCAGTATTTT. Amino acids: CASSGGQGDTQYF.

V and J are TRBV28 and TRBJ1-4; 7 nucleotides agree with TRBD1. The length of the CDR3 is 15 residues. Germline loops: CDR1 MDHEN, CDR2 SYDVKM. The junction had 3 bases not matched to a gene; V was cut back by 0 bases and J by 5 bases. DNA for the CDR3: TGTGCCAGCAGTTTATGGGGACAGTTAAATGAAAAACTGTTTTTT. Translating gives CASSLWGQLNEKLFF.

The chain combines TRBV7-2 with TRBJ2-3, with 10 bases aligning to TRBD2. With V trimmed by 8 bases and J by 1 base, 6 bases remained unmatched. The germline V gene encodes CDR1 SGHTA and CDR2 FQGNSA. The length of the CDR3 is 15 residues. CDR3 loop: CASVPGTSGTDTQYF. The CDR3 nucleotides read TGTGCCAGCGTTCCCGGGACTAGCGGCACAGATACGCAGTATTTT.

The chain is built from TRBV5-8 and TRBJ2-7; 10 bases fit TRBD1. Germline trimming cut 5 bases from V and 1 base from J; bases unmatched to any gene: 6. CDR1 is SGHTS, CDR2 YDEGEE, per germline. The CDR3 covers 15 residues. CDR3 region: CASSWTGGLSYEQYF. In DNA form, the CDR3 reads TGTGCCAGCAGTTGGACAGGGGGTCTTTCCTACGAGCAGTACTTC.

V gene TRBV21-1 combines with J gene TRBJ2-7; the table calls TRBD1, which could not be checked here. TRBV21-1 has pseudogene status. CDR3 length equals 15 residues. The CDR3 loop is CASSKARGRLGEQYF. Written as DNA, the CDR3 is TGTGCCAGCAGCAAAGCGAGGGGGCGGTTGGGCGAGCAGTACTTC.

The rearrangement joins TRBV7-9 to TRBJ2-1; 8 nucleotides align to TRBD2. V gave up 1 base and J gave up 15 bases; unmatched junction bases: 11. CDR3 size: 14 residues. Germline V gene lookup returns CDR1 SEHNR and CDR2 FQNEAQ (reference sequence). The CDR3 region is CASSLVASGQRGFF. CDR3 bases: TGTGCCAGCAGCTTAGTAGCTAGCGGGCAAAGGGGGTTCTTC.

The V call is TRBV7-9, the J call TRBJ2-3; TRBD2 matches at 10 bases. CDR1 and CDR2 (germline): SEHNR, FQNEAQ (reference sequence). The CDR3 covers 15 residues. J gave up 5 bases and V 3 bases, and 5 bases lay outside the gene matches. CDR3 nucleotide sequence: TGTGCCAGCAGCTTCGAGGCTAGCGGGGGAGATACGCAGTATTTT. This sequence encodes CASSFEASGGDTQYF.

This chain connects TRBV11-3 to TRBJ2-3, with 8 bases fitting TRBD2. Per germline, CDR1 SGHNT and CDR2 YENEEA. With V trimmed by 1 base and J by 6 bases, 6 bases remained unmatched. CDR3 size: 15 residues. DNA of the CDR3: TGTGCCAGCAGCTTAGGAGTTAGCGGGGTGGATACGCAGTATTTT. It codes for CASSLGVSGVDTQYF.

This rearrangement joins TRBV28 to TRBJ2-7, with D tentatively TRBD2 (6 bases). The V end was cut by 3 bases, the J end by 5 bases, with 11 bases between. CDR3 size: 13 residues. In germline, CDR1 is MDHEN, CDR2 SYDVKM. This CDR3 reads CASSLAGYHEQYF. In DNA form, the CDR3 reads TGTGCCAGCAGTTTGGCGGGGTACCACGAGCAGTACTTC.

The chain is built from TRBV4-1 and TRBJ2-7, with a tentative D call TRBD2 (6 bases). V was pared by 1 base and J by 2 bases, with 12 bases between. The CDR3 has 15 amino acids. Germline values: CDR1 MGHRA, CDR2 YSYEKL. The CDR3, as DNA: TGCGCCAGCAGCCAAGGGTCCACGGGGGCCTACGAGCAGTACTTC. Amino acid sequence: CASSQGSTGAYEQYF.